A single sample is the source of the 10 T cell receptor beta chains below, sequenced in a study of blood T cell repertoires in COVID-19. TCRdb's table, derived via immunoSEQ multiplex PCR, lists solely in-frame clones and lacks some. The data contain about 250,000 clones, approximately 80% of them singletons. Material for sequencing was peripheral blood. Receptors originate from a man in his forties with acute or convalescent COVID-19.

V and J are TRBV18 and TRBJ2-1; D is ambiguous. Trimming took 3 bases from V and 6 from J, leaving 12 bases between them. CDR1 KGHSH and CDR2 LQKENI come from the germline V gene. The CDR3 has 14 amino acids. CDR3 sequence (DNA): TGTGCCAGCTCACCCCTCCGAGCTCCCAATGAGCAGTTCTTC. This gives the protein CASSPLRAPNEQFF.

The rearrangement uses TRBV2 and TRBJ1-6; D gene ambiguous. CDR1 SNHLY and CDR2 FYNNEI come from the germline V gene. The CDR3 loop spans 13 amino acids. Trimming cost V 8 bases and J 4 bases, with 9 bases left between them. The DNA for the CDR3 is TGTGCCAGCGAAGGCGGGTATAATTCACCCCTCCACTTT. This codes for CASEGGYNSPLHF.

This rearrangement joins TRBV27 to TRBJ1-2; 7 bases fit TRBD1. The CDR3 sequence is 14 residues long. Trimming at V came to 8 bases and at J to 2 bases, leaving 8 bases not matched to a gene. Germline CDR1 is MNHEY and CDR2 is SMNVEV (reference sequence). As DNA, the CDR3 is TGTGCCAGCCGCTCTTTGGGACAGAACTATGGCTACACCTTC. Amino acids: CASRSLGQNYGYTF.

As to this clone: Other DNA sequences within the sample encode an identical CDR3. This chain joins TRBV29-1 and TRBJ1-1; weak D call: TRBD1 (6 bases). V gave up 5 bases and J gave up 3 bases, with 16 bases separating them. The CDR3 length is 14 residues. Germline-derived CDR1 and CDR2 are SQVTM and ANQGSEA. CDR3 residues: CSVTTGGADTEAFF. The CDR3 DNA reads TGCAGCGTTACCACTGGGGGCGCGGACACTGAAGCTTTCTTT.

The chain is built from TRBV18 and TRBJ2-3; 7 bases map to TRBD1. The CDR3 is 14 residues long. V lost 6 bases, J lost 6 bases, and 9 bases stayed unmatched. Germline values: CDR1 KGHSH, CDR2 LQKENI. CDR3 region: CASSWDSGSDTQYF. The CDR3, as DNA: TGTGCCAGCTCGTGGGACAGTGGGTCCGATACGCAGTATTTT.

V is TRBV28 and J is TRBJ2-1; 8 bases match TRBD2. The J segment lost 1 base and the V segment lost 10 bases, leaving 15 bases of the junction unmatched. CDR3 length: 17 amino acids. In germline, CDR1 is MDHEN, CDR2 SYDVKM. CDR3 residues: CATSRLSGSLSYNEQFF. The CDR3 DNA reads TGTGCCACCTCTCGGCTGAGCGGGAGCCTATCCTACAATGAGCAGTTCTTC. Full variable domain (missing parts from reference TRBV28 and TRBJ2-1): DVKVTQSSRYLVKRTGEKVFLECVQDMDHENMFWYRQDPGLGLRLIYFSYDVKMKEKGDIPEGYSVSREKKERFSLILESASTNQTSMYLCATSRLSGSLSYNEQFFGPGTRLTVL.

As to this clone: The sample carries other DNA sequences with the same CDR3. This chain uses TRBV5-6 with TRBJ1-1, with TRBD1 matching over 8 bases. With V trimmed by 4 bases and J by 4 bases, 9 bases remained unmatched. Germline-derived CDR1 and CDR2 are SGHDT and YYEEEE. This CDR3 has 15 residues. CDR3 amino acids: CASSPTGGIGTEAFF. CDR3 DNA: TGTGCCAGCAGCCCTACAGGGGGAATCGGCACTGAAGCTTTCTTT.

The CDR3 loop reads CASSYYRGPIYGYTF. The CDR3 DNA sequence: TGTGCCAGCAGTTACTACCGGGGTCCTATCTATGGCTACACCTTC. The chain combines TRBV7-2 with TRBJ1-2, with D unclear. Per germline, CDR1 SGHTA and CDR2 FQGNSA. The CDR3 extends over 15 amino acids. V lost 6 bases and J lost 4, with 18 bases in between.

This chain joins TRBV5-8 and TRBJ2-5; 7 nucleotides line up with TRBD1. This CDR3 is built from 13 residues. The junction had 0 bases not matched to a gene; V was cut back by 0 bases and J by 4 bases. CDR1 is SGHTS, CDR2 YDEGEE, per germline. In DNA, the CDR3 is TGTGCCAGCAGCTTGGCAGGGGGAGAGACCCAGTACTTC. It translates to CASSLAGGETQYF. The full variable domain, rest sourced from reference TRBV5-8 and TRBJ2-5, is EAGVTQSPTHLIKTRGQQATLRCSPISGHTSVYWYQQALGLGLQFLLWYDEGEERNRGNFPPRFSGRQFPNYSSELNVNALELEDSALYLCASSLAGGETQYFGPGTRLLVL.

This clone has just a few counts. CDR3 amino acids: CATSKWLGEAYEQYF. The CDR3, as DNA: TGTGCCACCTCCAAGTGGTTGGGGGAGGCCTACGAGCAGTACTTC. This rearrangement joins TRBV15 to TRBJ2-7; D is possibly TRBD2 (6 bases). The germline gives CDR1 LNHNV, CDR2 YYDKDF (reference sequence). This CDR3 has 15 amino acids. V lost 8 bases and J 2 bases, leaving 19 bases between the germline ends.